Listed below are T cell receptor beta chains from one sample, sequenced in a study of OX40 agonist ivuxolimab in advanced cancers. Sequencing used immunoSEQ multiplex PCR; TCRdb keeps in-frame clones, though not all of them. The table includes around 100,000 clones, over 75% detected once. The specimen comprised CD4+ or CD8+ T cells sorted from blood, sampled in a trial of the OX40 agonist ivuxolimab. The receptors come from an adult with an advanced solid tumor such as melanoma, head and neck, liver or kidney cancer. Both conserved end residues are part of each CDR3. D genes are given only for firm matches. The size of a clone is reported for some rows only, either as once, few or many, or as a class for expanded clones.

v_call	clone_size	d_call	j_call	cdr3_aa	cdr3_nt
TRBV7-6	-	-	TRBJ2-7	CASSFGERYEQYF	TGTGCCAGCAGCTTTGGCGAGAGGTACGAGCAGTACTTC
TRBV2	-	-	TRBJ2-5	CASSERGIQETQYF	TGTGCCAGCAGTGAAAGGGGAATACAGGAGACCCAGTACTTC
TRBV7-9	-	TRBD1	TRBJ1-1	CASSLLSTGGTEAFF	TGTGCCAGCAGCTTGCTTTCCACAGGGGGCACTGAAGCTTTCTTT
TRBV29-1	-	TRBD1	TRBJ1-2	CSVDWSRQGRNGYTF	TGCAGCGTTGATTGGAGCCGACAGGGGAGGAATGGCTACACCTTC
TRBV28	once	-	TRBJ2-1	CASSGVDSNEQFF	TGTGCCAGCAGCGGCGTGGACTCCAATGAGCAGTTCTTC
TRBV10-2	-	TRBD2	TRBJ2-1	CASSGLAGTNEQFF	TGCGCCAGCAGTGGGCTAGCGGGAACGAATGAGCAGTTCTTC
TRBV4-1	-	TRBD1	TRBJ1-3	CASSQDPFRQGAGNTIYF	TGCGCCAGCAGCCAAGACCCCTTCCGACAGGGGGCGGGAAACACCATATATTTT
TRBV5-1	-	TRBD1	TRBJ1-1	CASTLAGGRTEAFF	TGCGCCAGCACCTTGGCAGGGGGCCGGACTGAAGCTTTCTTT
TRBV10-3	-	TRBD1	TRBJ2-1	CAIRGQGAVEQFF	TGTGCCATAAGGGGCCAGGGGGCGGTTGAGCAGTTCTTC
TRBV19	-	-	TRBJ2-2	CASQRDGPNTGELFF	TGTGCCAGTCAACGGGACGGACCGAACACCGGGGAGCTGTTTTTT